The next 24 T cell receptor beta chains were all read from a single sample in a study of cytomegalovirus exposure and HLA in healthy donors. Amplification used 60 Vbeta primers and 13 Jbeta primers. Here immunoSEQ multiplex PCR was the method, and the copy in TCRdb shows in-frame clones only, minus some. The table records about 130,000 clones, around 68% of them present only once. Sequenced input: PBMCs. These receptors originate from a man between 40 and 49 years old in good health and CMV-seropositive.

In its sample, this clone was seen a few times. The CDR3, as DNA: TGTGCCATCAGTGAGAGGGGACAGGGGGTCTACGAGCAGTACTTC. Protein sequence: CAISERGQGVYEQYF. The rearrangement joins TRBV10-3 to TRBJ2-7; 11 bases fit TRBD1. Germline CDR1 and CDR2: ENHRY and SYGVKD. V trimming: 2 bases; J trimming: 3 bases; junction bases outside the gene matches: 3. This CDR3 comprises 15 residues.

The chain joins TRBV7-6 to TRBJ1-2; perhaps TRBD1 as D (5 bases). Trimming cost V 1 base and J 3 bases, with 12 bases left between them. Germline assignment: CDR1 SGHVS and CDR2 FNYEAQ. This CDR3 spans 15 amino acids. CDR3 sequence reads: CASSLVLGADYGYTF. The CDR3, as DNA: TGTGCCAGCAGCTTAGTGCTAGGGGCTGACTATGGCTACACCTTC.

This clone was picked up a small number of times. The V gene is TRBV4-2, the J gene TRBJ1-2; 7 bases are a match to TRBD1. Per the germline V gene, CDR1 is LGHNA and CDR2 is YNFKEQ. The V gene end was trimmed by 0 bases and the J gene end by 2 bases; junction bases not matched to a gene: 9. CDR3 length equals 17 residues. Written as DNA, the CDR3 is TGTGCCAGCAGCCAAGAGGCCTCGGACAGGCCCAACTATGGCTACACCTTC. Encoded protein: CASSQEASDRPNYGYTF.

This chain uses TRBV5-6 with TRBJ1-5; D possibly corresponds to TRBD1 (5 bases). The CDR3 runs to 16 residues. Germline V gene sequence: CDR1 SGHDT, CDR2 YYEEEE. With 0 bases removed from V and 4 bases from J, the gap between germline ends came to 14 bases. The CDR3 DNA follows: TGTGCCAGCAGCTTGGGACGGGGGTTAGCTAATCAGCCCCAGCATTTT. It is translated as CASSLGRGLANQPQHF. The full variable domain, its missing parts supplied by reference TRBV5-6 and TRBJ1-5, is DAGVTQSPTHLIKTRGQQVTLRCSPKSGHDTVSWYQQALGQGPQFIFQYYEEEERQRGNFPDRFSGHQFPNYSSELNVNALLLGDSALYLCASSLGRGLANQPQHFGDGTRLSIL.

This chain links TRBV6-5 with TRBJ2-5; a weak D match, TRBD2 (6 bases). V was cut by 6 bases and J by 2 bases, with 10 bases left in between. Germline CDR1 is MNHEY and CDR2 is SVGAGI. CDR3 length: 13 residues. The CDR3 DNA reads as TGTGCCAGCAGGATCGGAGGGCAAGAGACCCAGTACTTC. Protein product: CASRIGGQETQYF.

The rearrangement uses TRBV7-2 and TRBJ2-1; D is perhaps TRBD1 (8 bases). This CDR3 contains 15 residues. Deletions cut 6 bases from V and 7 bases from J, with 19 bases between. Looked up from germline, CDR1 is SGHTA and CDR2 is FQGNSA. The CDR3 region is CASRENRGGWNEQFF. In DNA, the CDR3 is TGTGCCAGCAGGGAAAACAGGGGGGGGTGGAATGAGCAGTTCTTC.

This clone was counted a few times. This chain uses TRBV5-6 with TRBJ2-7; D is perhaps TRBD1 (5 bases). The CDR3 extends over 13 amino acids. The germline gives CDR1 SGHDT, CDR2 YYEEEE. V was shortened by 4 bases and J by 3 bases, with 11 bases between the two germline ends. The DNA for the CDR3 is TGTGCCAGCAGCGTAGACAGCCGCTACGAGCAGTACTTC. Translation: CASSVDSRYEQYF.

The rearrangement joins TRBV13 to TRBJ2-2; 10 bases are shared with TRBD1. With V trimmed by 5 bases and J by 3 bases, 6 bases remained unmatched. CDR3 length: 16 residues. Germline V gene lookup returns CDR1 PRHDT and CDR2 FYEKMQ (reference sequence). CDR3 loop: CASSPVGTGDTGELFF. In nucleotides, the CDR3 is TGTGCCAGCAGCCCGGTAGGGACAGGGGACACCGGGGAGCTGTTTTTT.

This clone was counted a single time. The chain employs TRBV4-3 and TRBJ2-7; no firm D call. This CDR3 spans 13 amino acids. CDR1 is LGHNA, CDR2 YSLEER, per germline. With 4 bases removed from V and 3 bases from J, the gap between germline ends came to 10 bases. The CDR3 sequence: CASSLSESYEQYF. CDR3 in DNA: TGCGCCAGCAGCCTGAGCGAAAGCTACGAGCAGTACTTC.

The V gene is TRBV5-1, the J gene TRBJ2-7; 12 nucleotides align to TRBD1. Germline V lookup: CDR1 SGHRS, CDR2 YFSETQ. Losses at the gene ends were 1 base for V and 4 bases for J; bases not matched to a gene: 9. The CDR3 extends over 17 amino acids. This chain's CDR3 is CASSLSLGTGGMYEQYF. As DNA, the CDR3 is TGCGCCAGCAGCTTGTCGTTAGGGACAGGGGGCATGTACGAGCAGTACTTC.

DNA of the CDR3: TGCAGCGTTGTCCATAGGACTAGCGCTTTTTCCTCCTACGAGCAGTACTTC. It encodes CSVVHRTSAFSSYEQYF. The chain has TRBV29-1 and TRBJ2-7; TRBD2 aligns across 9 bases. This CDR3 comprises 17 residues. Looked up from germline, CDR1 is SQVTM and CDR2 is ANQGSEA. V was pared by 4 bases and J by 0 bases, with 13 bases of the junction left unmatched.

The chain combines TRBV6-1 with TRBJ1-4; 9 positions match TRBD1. Losses at the gene ends were 6 bases for V and 5 bases for J; bases not matched to a gene: 4. The CDR3 contains 14 residues. Germline values: CDR1 MNHNS, CDR2 SASEGT. Here the CDR3 reads CASSGGTGNEKLFF. The DNA for the CDR3 is TGTGCCAGCAGCGGTGGGACAGGGAATGAAAAACTGTTTTTT.

V usage is TRBV9 and J usage is TRBJ2-3, with D possibly being TRBD1 (6 bases). Deletions cut 0 bases from V and 6 bases from J, with 11 bases between. The CDR3 runs 14 residues. Germline CDR1 reads SGDLS; CDR2 reads YYNGEE. CDR3 amino acids: CASSVEGGTDTQYF. CDR3 DNA sequence: TGTGCCAGCAGCGTAGAAGGGGGTACGGATACGCAGTATTTT. The full variable domain, with the rest looked up from reference TRBV9 and TRBJ2-3, is DSGVTQTPKHLITATGQRVTLRCSPRSGDLSVYWYQQSLDQGLQFLIQYYNGEERAKGNILERFSAQQFPDLHSELNLSSLELGDSALYFCASSVEGGTDTQYFGPGTRLTVL.

As to this clone: This CDR3 is also generated by other DNA sequences in the sample. V and J are TRBV19 and TRBJ1-1; TRBD1 is a possible D gene (6 bases). The CDR3 is 13 amino acids. Deletions cut 4 bases from V and 4 bases from J, with 10 bases between. Germline V lookup: CDR1 LNHDA, CDR2 SQIVND (reference sequence). The DNA for the CDR3 is TGTGCCAGTAGTACACAGGGTGGCACTGAAGCTTTCTTT. Translated, it gives CASSTQGGTEAFF.

The rearrangement joins TRBV6-5 to TRBJ2-7; 8 bases fit TRBD1. This CDR3 spans 13 amino acids. Per the germline V gene, CDR1 is MNHEY and CDR2 is SVGAGI. J lost 6 bases, V lost 2 bases, and 3 bases had no gene match. The CDR3 DNA reads TGTGCCAGCAGTTACAGGGGACAGGCCGAGCAGTACTTC. Translating it yields CASSYRGQAEQYF.

The chain recombines TRBV6-1 with TRBJ2-7; 10 bases agree with TRBD2. The ends lost 6 bases at V and 7 bases at J; junction bases unmatched: 6. Germline CDR1 reads MNHNS; CDR2 reads SASEGT. The CDR3 totals 13 residues. CDR3: CASSLAGVKEQYF. The CDR3 DNA follows: TGTGCCAGCAGCCTAGCGGGAGTTAAAGAGCAGTACTTC.

This clone has a single count. This CDR3 reads CATSRETGGGETQYF. The CDR3 nucleotides are TGTGCCACCAGCAGAGAAACAGGGGGCGGAGAGACCCAGTACTTC. The gene calls are TRBV15 and TRBJ2-5, with 9 bases lining up with TRBD1. The CDR3 is 15 residues long. V lost 0 bases and J lost 4; bases outside the gene matches: 3. Germline loops: CDR1 LNHNV, CDR2 YYDKDF (reference sequence).

The table lists this clone with a few counts. The CDR3 sequence is CASSQGGGVNEQFF. As DNA, the CDR3 is TGTGCCAGCAGCCAGGGAGGGGGGGTCAATGAGCAGTTCTTC. This chain connects TRBV14 to TRBJ2-1, with D possibly TRBD2 on 7 matching bases. Germline V gene lookup returns CDR1 SGHDN and CDR2 FVKESK. The CDR3 is 14 residues long. Trimming cost V 3 bases and J 6 bases, with 12 bases left between them.

The genes are TRBV10-3 and TRBJ2-3; 7 nucleotides agree with TRBD1. The junction had 8 bases not matched to a gene; V was cut back by 11 bases and J by 0 bases. Germline CDR1 ENHRY, CDR2 SYGVKD. This CDR3 is built from 14 residues. The CDR3 here is CASSTGPSTDTQYF. The CDR3 DNA is TGTGCCTCATCGACAGGGCCTAGCACAGATACGCAGTATTTT.

The table lists this clone with a count of one. The V and J genes are TRBV7-8 and TRBJ1-1; 7 bases line up with TRBD1. In germline, CDR1 is SGHVS, CDR2 FQNEAQ. The CDR3 is made up of 16 amino acids. The V segment lost 5 bases and the J segment 1 base; nucleotides outside the gene matches: 10. This CDR3 reads CASSTQPTGRNTEAFF. CDR3 bases: TGTGCCAGCAGCACGCAGCCGACAGGGAGGAACACTGAAGCTTTCTTT.

The V call is TRBV7-2, the J call TRBJ2-5; D possibly corresponds to TRBD2 (6 bases). V lost 5 bases, J lost 5 bases, and 15 bases lay in between. In germline, CDR1 is SGHTA, CDR2 FQGNSA. The CDR3 contains 14 residues. CDR3 protein: CASSPYGGRETQYF. CDR3 coding DNA: TGTGCCAGCAGCCCCTACGGAGGGAGGGAGACCCAGTACTTC.

CDR3 sequence reads: CASVRQGMNTEAFF. The CDR3 DNA follows: TGTGCCAGCGTCCGACAGGGGATGAACACTGAAGCTTTCTTT. The gene calls are TRBV11-2 and TRBJ1-1; TRBD1 agrees at 8 bases. With 8 bases clipped from V and 0 bases from J, the junction kept 5 bases outside the gene matches. This CDR3 contains 14 residues. Germline values: CDR1 SGHAT, CDR2 FQNNGV.

The genes are TRBV28 and TRBJ2-1; maybe TRBD2 (6 bases). The length of the CDR3 is 16 residues. Trimming stripped 5 bases from V and 0 bases from J, with 14 bases between. CDR1 and CDR2 (germline): MDHEN, SYDVKM. Here the CDR3 DNA reads TGTGCCAGCAGTGCCCCGCTAGCGAGCTCCTACAATGAGCAGTTCTTC. Protein: CASSAPLASSYNEQFF.

The CDR3 DNA reads TGTGCCAGTAGCAGGACAGGGCCTAACTATGGCTACACCTTC. This gives the protein CASSRTGPNYGYTF. The chain joins TRBV19 to TRBJ1-2, with 8 bases that match TRBD1. This CDR3 contains 14 residues. Looked up from germline, CDR1 is LNHDA and CDR2 is SQIVND (reference sequence). V lost 6 bases to trimming and J lost 0 bases; unmatched junction nucleotides: 3.